The source of this T cell receptor beta chain is a study of T cell responses to AZD1222 COVID-19 vaccine. General study points: The study sampled repertoires only after the peak T cell response. Spike was spanned by vaccine-associated CD4 TCRs, with dominance at 160-218 and 743-854. Reportedly, close to half of spike-specific TCRs are directed against unmutated variant regions.

The V end lost 2 bases, the J end lost 4 bases, and 14 bases lay between the germline ends. Germline V gene sequence: CDR1 MDHEN, CDR2 SYDVKM. The CDR3 extends over 15 amino acids. To note about this clone: Its target is unknown.

TCRdb keeps only in-frame clones here, not all; method: immunoSEQ multiplex PCR. The table lists 150,000 or so clones, roughly 92% of them singletons. Sample: peripheral blood, taken on day 0 of AZD1222 vaccination. The TCR sequence derives from an adult in good health. V and J are TRBV28 and TRBJ1-1; TRBD1 might be the D (5 bases). This CDR3 is CASSLHAGMSTEAFF. CDR3 nucleotide sequence: TGTGCCAGCAGTTTACATGCAGGGATGAGCACTGAAGCTTTCTTT.